The next 26 T cell receptor beta chains were all read from a single sample in a study of naive and memory T cell subsets. The beta constant-region primer was an equimolar mix of two oligonucleotides covering TRBC1 and TRBC2. Nested alpha and beta constant-region primers with the SP2 primer drove four PCR rounds on ligated cDNA. TCRdb used MiXCR to reprocess the UMI-ligation and nested PCR reads, holding one entry per CDR3 protein. The top ten hold just over 0.13% of the sample, which has roughly 83,000 distinct CDR3 sequences, roughly 12% seen once. Study outcomes and limitations: Possibly reflecting memory cells re-expressing CD45RA, a few larger clonotypes occurred in naive repertoires, especially CD8.

Their specific antigens are unknown. What was sequenced was naive CD4+ T cells from blood. These receptors were collected from a human donor in good health.

The gene calls are TRBV4-1 and TRBJ2-3, with 9 bases fitting TRBD2. The CDR3 has 14 residues. Germline trimming cut 2 bases from V and 4 bases from J; bases unmatched to any gene: 1. Germline CDR1 is MGHRA and CDR2 is YSYEKL. The CDR3 DNA reads TGCGCCAGCAGCCAACGCGGGAGGGCAGATACGCAGTATTTT. Residues: CASSQRGRADTQYF.

This sequence joins TRBV7-2 and TRBJ2-7; weak D call: TRBD1 (5 bases). V was pared by 4 bases and J by 2 bases, with 12 bases between. The CDR3 has 14 residues. Germline assignment: CDR1 SGHTA and CDR2 FQGNSA. CDR3 loop: CASSYPTATYEQYF. The CDR3 coding sequence is TGTGCCAGCAGCTACCCGACAGCTACCTACGAGCAGTACTTC.

This clonotype turned up a few times. The chain recombines TRBV15 with TRBJ2-5; D unresolved. The CDR3 is made up of 15 amino acids. V was cut by 1 base and J by 4 bases, with 13 bases left in between. Germline V gene lookup returns CDR1 LNHNV and CDR2 YYDKDF (reference sequence). The CDR3 loop reads CATSRVYEAGETQYF. In DNA, the CDR3 is TGTGCCACCAGCAGAGTATATGAGGCAGGAGAGACCCAGTACTTC.

As to this clonotype: This may be a read error, as it is one base from a much larger clone. The chain employs TRBV20-1 and TRBJ2-7; 7 bases map to TRBD2. The length of the CDR3 is 13 residues. Germline V gives CDR1 DFQATT, CDR2 SNEGSKA (reference sequence). With V trimmed by 6 bases and J by 3 bases, 8 bases remained unmatched. CDR3 nucleotides: TGCAGTGCCCTACTAGCGAGAGACTACGAGCAGTACTTC. Its translation: CSALLARDYEQYF.

This clonotype was found many times. The rearrangement uses TRBV29-1 and TRBJ1-2; 8 positions match TRBD1. Germline CDR1 reads SQVTM; CDR2 reads ANQGSEA. J lost 4 bases, V lost 4 bases, and 5 bases had no gene match. This CDR3 has 13 amino acids. CDR3 residues: CSVVRTGFYGYTF. In DNA form, the CDR3 reads TGCAGCGTTGTGAGGACAGGGTTCTATGGCTACACCTTC.

This clonotype was seen a handful of times. The chain combines TRBV6-6 with TRBJ2-3, with D hard to call. Germline lookup yields CDR1 MNHNY and CDR2 SVGAGI (reference sequence). V gave up 2 bases and J gave up 2 bases, with 5 bases separating them. The CDR3 has 13 residues. In DNA form, the CDR3 reads TGTGCCAGCAGTTACGACCACACAGATACGCAGTATTTT. This encodes CASSYDHTDTQYF.

This clonotype was observed at least ten times. The chain uses TRBV27 and TRBJ1-5; TRBD1 is a possible D gene (5 bases). The germline V gene has CDR1 MNHEY and CDR2 SMNVEV (reference sequence). The CDR3 is 18 residues long. The V gene lost 2 bases and the J gene lost 6 bases, with 23 bases spanning the gap. CDR3 in DNA: TGTGCCAGCAGTTTAAATGTTAAAGAGTATCTTAGGGGTCAGCCCCAGCATTTT. Translation gives CASSLNVKEYLRGQPQHF.

The chain joins TRBV11-2 to TRBJ2-1; D unclear. Trimming took off 5 bases at V and 9 bases at J, with 14 bases between the two ends. Germline-derived CDR1 and CDR2 are SGHAT and FQNNGV. The CDR3 runs 13 residues. This CDR3 is CASSPLTTLEQFF. CDR3 bases: TGTGCCAGCAGCCCCCTGACGACACTTGAGCAGTTCTTC.

This clonotype has at least ten counts. The chain joins TRBV11-3 to TRBJ2-7; D is possibly TRBD1 (5 bases). Between the trimmed V and J ends, which lost 5 bases and 2 bases, there was a span of 28 bases. Germline V gene lookup returns CDR1 SGHNT and CDR2 YENEEA. The CDR3 is 19 residues long. The CDR3 DNA reads TGTGCCAGCAGCGCACCCCGCGCGGCCGAAAAAGGGGTCCCCTACGAGCAGTACTTC. As protein: CASSAPRAAEKGVPYEQYF.

The genes are TRBV7-2 and TRBJ2-3; tentative D call: TRBD2 (7 bases). Germline CDR1 SGHTA, CDR2 FQGNSA. The CDR3 runs 16 residues. The germline V and J ends were trimmed by 8 bases and 3 bases, with 21 bases remaining between them. CDR3 in DNA: TGTGCCAGCGCCCGTAGGGGGGGGGAGACTACAGATACGCAGTATTTT. Residues: CASARRGGETTDTQYF.

The V gene is TRBV7-9, the J gene TRBJ2-5; possibly TRBD1 or TRBD2 for D (5 bases each). The V end was cut by 5 bases, the J end by 5 bases, with 21 bases between. Germline V lookup: CDR1 SEHNR, CDR2 FQNEAQ (reference sequence). CDR3 size: 16 residues. CDR3 residues: CASSSRGRSAVETQYF. The CDR3 DNA reads TGTGCCAGCAGCAGCCGGGGACGGTCGGCGGTTGAGACCCAGTACTTC.

This chain connects TRBV12-3 or TRBV12-4 to TRBJ2-7; tentatively, D is TRBD1 (5 bases). The CDR3 extends over 13 amino acids. The V end lost 1 base, the J end lost 6 bases, and 10 bases lay between the germline ends. The DNA of the CDR3 is TGTGCCAGCAGTTTAGTGGTAGGGGCCGAGCAGTACTTC. Translated: CASSLVVGAEQYF.

This rearrangement joins TRBV24-1 to TRBJ2-3, with D perhaps TRBD1 or TRBD2 (5 bases each). The CDR3 covers 15 residues. V dropped 3 bases and J dropped 6 bases, with 15 bases sitting between them. Looked up from germline, CDR1 is KGHDR and CDR2 is SFDVKD. CDR3 residues: CATSDRDRLRDTQYF. The DNA for the CDR3 is TGTGCCACCAGTGATCGGGACCGCCTGCGGGATACGCAGTATTTT.

This chain joins TRBV6-5 and TRBJ2-7; a possible D gene is TRBD1 (6 bases). Trimming stripped 6 bases from V and 5 bases from J, with 14 bases between. The germline gives CDR1 MNHEY, CDR2 SVGAGI. The CDR3 has 13 residues. CDR3 nucleotides: TGTGCCAGCAGATTAGGGGGTACCAACGAGCAGTACTTC. Its protein product is CASRLGGTNEQYF.

The chain uses TRBV2 and TRBJ1-1; D remains ambiguous. Per germline, CDR1 SNHLY and CDR2 FYNNEI. This CDR3 is built from 14 residues. V was clipped by 9 bases and J by 1 base, with 15 bases between them. CDR3 protein: CARGGGRRNTEAFF. CDR3 in DNA: TGTGCCAGGGGTGGTGGGAGAAGGAACACTGAAGCTTTCTTT.

This clonotype was seen at least ten times. The chain recombines TRBV20-1 with TRBJ2-1; 8 positions agree with TRBD2. With V trimmed by 3 bases and J by 3 bases, 7 bases remained unmatched. CDR3 size: 15 residues. CDR1 is DFQATT and CDR2 is SNEGSKA in the germline V gene (reference sequence). The CDR3 DNA follows: TGCAGTGCTAGGGAAGCGGGAGAGCGCTACAATGAGCAGTTCTTC. Residues: CSAREAGERYNEQFF.

This chain connects TRBV20-1 to TRBJ2-7; D is ambiguous. Germline CDR1 is DFQATT and CDR2 is SNEGSKA (reference sequence). The CDR3 runs 13 residues. V was clipped by 7 bases and J by 3 bases, with 16 bases between them. The CDR3 DNA reads as TGCAGTGGTTTGGGTACACCCGTCTACGAGCAGTACTTC. Amino acids: CSGLGTPVYEQYF.

The rearrangement uses TRBV5-5 and TRBJ2-3; 11 nucleotides agree with TRBD1. The CDR3 is 15 amino acids. J lost 4 bases, V lost 4 bases, and 5 bases had no gene match. CDR1 SGHKS and CDR2 YYEKEE come from the germline V gene (reference sequence). The CDR3 DNA reads TGTGCCAGCAGCCCGGACAGGGGGCGGGCAGATACGCAGTATTTT. Encoded protein: CASSPDRGRADTQYF. Full variable domain (rest looked up from reference TRBV5-5 and TRBJ2-3): DAGVTQSPTHLIKTRGQQVTLRCSPISGHKSVSWYQQVLGQGPQFIFQYYEKEERGRGNFPDRFSARQFPNYSSELNVNALLLGDSALYLCASSPDRGRADTQYFGPGTRLTVL.

This clonotype appeared a few times. The chain couples TRBV2 to TRBJ1-5, with D unclear. Trimming removed 3 bases from V and 3 bases from J, with 12 bases in between. CDR3 length: 15 amino acids. Germline CDR1 and CDR2: SNHLY and FYNNEI. CDR3 DNA sequence: TGTGCCAGCAGTGACAGCCGACGGTACAATCAGCCCCAGCATTTT. This encodes CASSDSRRYNQPQHF. Full variable domain (outside the CDR3, taken from reference TRBV2 and TRBJ1-5): EPEVTQTPSHQVTQMGQEVILRCVPISNHLYFYWYRQILGQKVEFLVSFYNNEISEKSEIFDDQFSVERPDGSNFTLKIRSTKLEDSAMYFCASSDSRRYNQPQHFGDGTRLSIL.

This clonotype was seen more than once but under ten times. The chain has TRBV29-1 and TRBJ2-3; tentatively, D is TRBD2 (6 bases). Trimming took 7 bases from V and 4 from J, leaving 12 bases between them. This CDR3 has 12 amino acids. CDR1 SQVTM and CDR2 ANQGSEA come from the germline V gene. Written as DNA, the CDR3 is TGCAGCGACCGGTGGGGGGCAGATACGCAGTATTTT. It translates to CSDRWGADTQYF.

This clonotype was picked up many times. The chain combines TRBV11-2 with TRBJ2-1, with 11 bases identical to TRBD2. The germline gives CDR1 SGHAT, CDR2 FQNNGV. The CDR3 contains 16 residues. Trimming removed 0 bases from V and 10 bases from J; junction bases left unmatched: 8. CDR3 protein: CASSLEGGLAGEEQFF. The CDR3 DNA reads TGTGCCAGCAGCTTAGAGGGTGGACTAGCGGGTGAGGAGCAGTTCTTC.

This clonotype turned up a few times. The chain recombines TRBV14 with TRBJ2-7, with TRBD2 identical over 12 bases. The CDR3 is 15 residues long. Losses at the gene ends were 2 bases for V and 2 bases for J; bases not matched to a gene: 1. Germline V lookup: CDR1 SGHDN, CDR2 FVKESK. In DNA form, the CDR3 reads TGTGCCAGCAGCCAACTAGCGGGAGGGCCCTACGAGCAGTACTTC. Protein sequence: CASSQLAGGPYEQYF.

This clonotype came up many times. This chain joins TRBV11-2 and TRBJ2-1, with 11 bases aligning to TRBD2. V lost 0 bases, J lost 14 bases, and 6 bases stayed unmatched. Germline loops: CDR1 SGHAT, CDR2 FQNNGV. The CDR3 sequence is 14 residues long. CDR3 amino acids: CASSLELAGALKFF. The CDR3 nucleotides read TGTGCCAGCAGCTTAGAACTAGCGGGAGCGTTGAAGTTCTTC.

This clonotype has a count of ten or more. The J gene is TRBJ2-1, the V gene TRBV20-1, with D tentatively TRBD2 (6 bases). The CDR3 covers 14 residues. V lost 3 bases, J lost 7 bases, and 16 bases lay in between. Germline V gene data show CDR1 as DFQATT and CDR2 as SNEGSKA (reference sequence). The CDR3 spells CSARSPGGRNEQFF. As DNA, the CDR3 is TGCAGTGCTAGGTCACCCGGGGGTCGGAATGAGCAGTTCTTC.

The chain employs TRBV12-3 or TRBV12-4 and TRBJ2-7, with D unresolved. Trimming cost V 5 bases and J 4 bases, with 12 bases left between them. This CDR3 has 13 amino acids. The CDR3 here is CASSPGILYEQYF. CDR3 bases: TGTGCCAGCAGTCCCGGCATTCTGTACGAGCAGTACTTC.

This clonotype was seen at least ten times. The chain recombines TRBV11-3 with TRBJ2-1; 11 bases agree with TRBD2. This CDR3 region has 16 residues. Trimming cost V 1 base and J 4 bases; bases outside gene matches: 3. In germline, CDR1 is SGHNT, CDR2 YENEEA. The CDR3: CASSLGGTSGYNEQFF. As DNA, the CDR3 is TGTGCCAGCAGCTTAGGGGGGACTAGCGGATACAATGAGCAGTTCTTC.